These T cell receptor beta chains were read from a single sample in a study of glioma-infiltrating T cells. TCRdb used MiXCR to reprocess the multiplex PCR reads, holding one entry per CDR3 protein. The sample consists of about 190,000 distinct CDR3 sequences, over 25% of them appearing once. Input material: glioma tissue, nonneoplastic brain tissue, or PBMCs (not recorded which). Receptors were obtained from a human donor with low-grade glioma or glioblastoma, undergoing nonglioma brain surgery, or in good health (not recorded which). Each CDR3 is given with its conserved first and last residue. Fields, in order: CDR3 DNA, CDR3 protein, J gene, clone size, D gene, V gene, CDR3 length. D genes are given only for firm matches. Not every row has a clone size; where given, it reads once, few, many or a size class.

TGCGCCAGCAGCTTGTCTGTAGGGAGTTTGGCCTACAATGAGCAGTTCTTC	CASSLSVGSLAYNEQFF	TRBJ2-1	once	.	TRBV5-1	17
TGTGCCAGCAGTCTAGAGGGGGGGGGAGGCACAGATACGCAGTATTTT	CASSLEGGGGTDTQYF	TRBJ2-3	many	.	TRBV27	16
TGCAGTGCCAAGGAGAGGGCAGACTATGGATACACCTTC	CSAKERADYGYTF	TRBJ1-2	.	.	TRBV20-1	13
TGTGCCAGCAGCGACGGAGGCGTTTGGGGGATCTATGGCTACACCTTC	CASSDGGVWGIYGYTF	TRBJ1-2	few	.	TRBV9	16
TGCGCCAGCAGCTTGCCACTAGCGGACCTAGGAGGCAATGAGCAGTTCTTC	CASSLPLADLGGNEQFF	TRBJ2-1	.	TRBD2	TRBV5-1	17
TGTGCCAGCAGCCAAGCCGGGACACCGAACGAGCAGTACTTC	CASSQAGTPNEQYF	TRBJ2-7	many	.	TRBV3-1	14
TGCGCCAGCAGCCAAGATGGGGTAGCCGGGGGAGAGCAGTTCTTC	CASSQDGVAGGEQFF	TRBJ2-1	.	.	TRBV4-1	15
TGTGCCAGCAGTCCCGGACGGTATGGCTACACCTTC	CASSPGRYGYTF	TRBJ1-2	many	.	TRBV6-2/TRBV6-3	12
TGTGCCAGCAGTTTGGGGGGACAGGGCCTCTATGGCTACACCTTC	CASSLGGQGLYGYTF	TRBJ1-2	many	TRBD1	TRBV28	15
TGTGCCAGCAGCTTGGATAGCGGGGGGACGGCAGATACGCAGTATTTT	CASSLDSGGTADTQYF	TRBJ2-3	.	TRBD2	TRBV5-4	16
TGTGCCAGCACTTTAAGGGAAGGGTGGGATGAGCAGTTCTTC	CASTLREGWDEQFF	TRBJ2-1	.	.	TRBV2	14
TGTGCCAGTAGTCCTAGGAAGGCCGGGGATGAGCAGTTCTTC	CASSPRKAGDEQFF	TRBJ2-1	many	.	TRBV19	14
TGCGCCAGCAGCTTGCTACTGCGGGAGGTCCCCGACGAGCAGTACTTC	CASSLLLREVPDEQYF	TRBJ2-7	.	TRBD2	TRBV5-1	16
TGTGCCAGCAGCTCCCTCCGAGGGGAATTAGCCAAAAACATTCAGTACTTC	CASSSLRGELAKNIQYF	TRBJ2-4	many	.	TRBV11-2	17
TGTGCCAGCAGCCCACAGACGAGCTCCTACGAGCAGTACTTC	CASSPQTSSYEQYF	TRBJ2-7	many	.	TRBV7-2	14
TGTGCCAGCAGTTCACGGACTAAAGTCTCCTACGAGAAGTACTTC	CASSSRTKVSYEKYF	TRBJ2-7	.	.	TRBV28	15
TGTGCCAGCAGCTTGCATGACGAGCAGTACTTC	CASSLHDEQYF	TRBJ2-7	.	.	TRBV5-4	11
TGTGCCAGCAGTCGCCGGACGGCCATGAACACTGAAGCTTTCTTT	CASSRRTAMNTEAFF	TRBJ1-1	many	.	TRBV27	15
TGTGCCAGCAGCCGTACATGGAAAGTGAACACTGAAGCTTTCTTT	CASSRTWKVNTEAFF	TRBJ1-1	.	.	TRBV7-9	15
TGTGCCAGTAGTCCTACAGCGGGAGGAAAGCAAGAGACCCAGTACTTC	CASSPTAGGKQETQYF	TRBJ2-5	.	TRBD2	TRBV19	16
TGTGCCAGCACCCTGACAGCTATAAACAATGAGCAGTTCTTC	CASTLTAINNEQFF	TRBJ2-1	many	.	TRBV6-1	14
TGTGCCAGTTTTTCCGGACAGGGTCGAAATTCACCCCTCCACTTT	CASFSGQGRNSPLHF	TRBJ1-6	many	TRBD1	TRBV28	15
TGTGCCAGCAGCGAACAAGCTCAAGAGACCCAGTACTTC	CASSEQAQETQYF	TRBJ2-5	few	.	TRBV14	13
TGCAGCGTTGAACGGAGGGGGCGACCAAATGAAGCTTTCTTT	CSVERRGRPNEAFF	TRBJ1-1	many	TRBD1	TRBV29-1	14
TGTGCCAGCAGTCCGGGACAATCCCTGAACACTGAAGCTTTCTTT	CASSPGQSLNTEAFF	TRBJ1-1	many	.	TRBV27	15
TGTGCCAGCAGTTTACCCAGGTACTGGGCAAAAGAGACCCAGTACTTC	CASSLPRYWAKETQYF	TRBJ2-5	many	.	TRBV28	16
TGCAGTGCTAGAGAATGGACTAGCGGGAGTGAGACCCAGTACTTC	CSAREWTSGSETQYF	TRBJ2-5	many	TRBD2	TRBV20-1	15
TGTGCCAGCAGCTCCCGATCGTTCCGAGGGGATTTTTTTATCAATGAGCAGTTCTTC	CASSSRSFRGDFFINEQFF	TRBJ2-1	many	.	TRBV7-9	19
TGTGCCAGCAGGCGAATAGCACAAAGCTCCTACGAGCAGTACTTC	CASRRIAQSSYEQYF	TRBJ2-7	many	.	TRBV6-1	15
TGTGCCAGCAGCCCGGACCCACAGGGGGCAGGACACTATTGCTACACCTTC	CASSPDPQGAGHYCYTF	TRBJ1-2	.	TRBD1	TRBV4-2	17
TGTGCCAGCAGTATTACTAGCGGGAGTAGGGATGAGCAGTTCTTC	CASSITSGSRDEQFF	TRBJ2-1	many	TRBD2	TRBV6-4	15
TGTGCCAGCAGCTTGACCGGGACAGTTAACACTGAAGCTTTCTTT	CASSLTGTVNTEAFF	TRBJ1-1	many	TRBD1	TRBV5-1	15
TGTGCCAGCAGCCTCGACCTTGAAGCTTTCTTT	CASSLDLEAFF	TRBJ1-1	many	.	TRBV6-2/TRBV6-3	11
TGTGCCAGCACCGTACAGGGGGGCAGTGGCTACACCTTC	CASTVQGGSGYTF	TRBJ1-2	many	TRBD1	TRBV28	13
TGTGCCAGCGGTTACTCGGCAGACACTGAGGCTTTCTTT	CASGYSADTEAFF	TRBJ1-1	.	.	TRBV6-5	13
TGTGCCAGCAGCTTAGCGGGTACAGAAAAACTGTTTTTT	CASSLAGTEKLFF	TRBJ1-4	few	.	TRBV7-9	13
.	CASSFYICSAKQLPSSYNEQFF	TRBJ2-1	.	.	TRBV7-9	22
TGCGCCAGCAGCTTGGGGACTAGCGACCAAGAGACCCAGTACTTC	CASSLGTSDQETQYF	TRBJ2-5	once	TRBD2	TRBV5-1	15
TGTGCCAGCTCATCCCGCCCGCCGGGACGGACTCAATATGGCGACACCTTC	CASSSRPPGRTQYGDTF	TRBJ1-2	.	.	TRBV18	17
TGCGCCAGCGGCCAGCAGGTTAGCAATTCACCCCTCCACTTT	CASGQQVSNSPLHF	TRBJ1-6	.	.	TRBV4-1	14
TGTGCCAGTAGTCTACGGAGAGGAAGGCCCAAGCATTTT	CASSLRRGRPKHF	TRBJ1-5	.	.	TRBV19	13
TGTGCCAGCTCACCGACCGTCTCGAGGCAGGGGGCCCTCCAGGGGGGCTACACCTTC	CASSPTVSRQGALQGGYTF	TRBJ1-2	few	TRBD1	TRBV18	19
.	CSAGVGQGNYGYTF	TRBJ1-2	.	.	TRBV20-1	14
TGCGCCAGCAGCCAGATAGGACAGGGCCCTAACTATGGCTACACCTTC	CASSQIGQGPNYGYTF	TRBJ1-2	few	TRBD1	TRBV4-1	16
TGTGCCAGCAGTTATAATCCGGGTGGAACTGAAGCTTTCTTT	CASSYNPGGTEAFF	TRBJ1-1	many	.	TRBV6-1	14
TGTGCCAGTAGTATCGGACAGGGGGAGCAAGAGACCCAGTACTTC	CASSIGQGEQETQYF	TRBJ2-5	many	TRBD1	TRBV19	15
TGCAGCGTTGTCGTGACAGGGGGCGATGGCTACACCTTC	CSVVVTGGDGYTF	TRBJ1-2	once	TRBD1	TRBV29-1	13
TGTGCCAGCAGCTTAGGACAGGGTACAACCGGGGAGCTGTTTTTT	CASSLGQGTTGELFF	TRBJ2-2	.	TRBD1	TRBV7-2	15
TGTGCCAGCACCGGATGGGACAATGAGCAGTTCTTC	CASTGWDNEQFF	TRBJ2-1	many	.	TRBV7-8	12
TGTGCCAGCAGCTTAATAGGGCTCGGGGAGCTGTTTTTT	CASSLIGLGELFF	TRBJ2-2	.	.	TRBV5-4	13
TGTGCCAGCAGCTCGACGGGACAGGCGAGATACGAGCAGTACTTC	CASSSTGQARYEQYF	TRBJ2-7	many	TRBD1	TRBV7-8	15
TGCGCCAGCAACTCAGGGTTGACTCCGGGGGACACTGAAGCTTTCTTT	CASNSGLTPGDTEAFF	TRBJ1-1	few	.	TRBV5-1	16
TGTGCCAGTAGTATCGGACTAGCGGGGACAGATACGCAGTATTTT	CASSIGLAGTDTQYF	TRBJ2-3	many	TRBD2	TRBV19	15
TGCGCCAGCAGCCAAGAAATTGGCCGGCAGCTCTATGGCTACACCTTC	CASSQEIGRQLYGYTF	TRBJ1-2	many	.	TRBV4-3	16
TGCGCCAGCAGCTTGGAGGCAGGGTTCTACGAGCAGTACTTC	CASSLEAGFYEQYF	TRBJ2-7	.	.	TRBV5-1	14